This TCR beta chain was obtained from a study of blood T cell repertoires in COVID-19. On the study more broadly: The samples span acute and convalescent COVID-19 from the United States, Italy and Spain. T cells, B-cell-depleted T cells, or PBMCs supplied cDNA or gDNA.

In the original processing: It was from reference gene primer amplification that nucleated cell counts were estimated. This table comes from immunoSEQ multiplex PCR, and its TCRdb copy is limited to in-frame clones, with some not included. D and trimming come from the DNA, and the V and J calls and clone size come from that table. The sample carries some 390,000 clones, more than 75% recorded once. The CDR3 extends over 15 amino acids. CDR1 is SSHAT and CDR2 is FNYEAQ in the germline V gene (reference sequence). V was cut by 1 base and J by 3 bases, with 13 bases left in between. This chain links TRBV7-7 with TRBJ2-7; D possibly corresponds to TRBD1 (6 bases). Source material: peripheral blood. The receptor's source is an older woman with COVID-19, enrolled during active disease. This CDR3 reads CASSLGRGSGYEQYF. The CDR3 region has the DNA TGTGCCAGCAGCTTAGGCAGGGGATCGGGCTACGAGCAGTACTTC.